Shown below are 18 T cell receptor beta chains from a single sample sequenced in a study of OX40 agonist ivuxolimab in advanced cancers. Some clones are missing from TCRdb's copy, which holds only in-frame ones; the method was immunoSEQ multiplex PCR. This table holds tens of thousands of clones, about nine tenths found once. The source material was CD4+ or CD8+ T cells sorted from blood, sampled in a trial of the OX40 agonist ivuxolimab. The receptor set was obtained from an adult with an advanced solid tumor such as melanoma, head and neck, liver or kidney cancer.

In its sample, this clone was seen a few times. The chain links TRBV6-5 to TRBJ1-2, with a weak D call TRBD1 (6 bases). CDR1 and CDR2 (germline): MNHEY, SVGAGI. The length of the CDR3 is 16 residues. Trimming took off 2 bases at V and 2 bases at J, with 15 bases between the two ends. The chain's CDR3 is CASSYKRGATNYGYTF. The CDR3 region has the DNA TGTGCCAGCAGTTACAAGCGGGGGGCGACAAACTATGGCTACACCTTC.

The chain has TRBV5-1 and TRBJ2-1; D not certain. The germline CDR1 and CDR2 sequences are SGHRS and YFSETQ. The CDR3 totals 14 residues. Trimming removed 3 bases at V and 0 bases at J, with 7 bases between. As DNA, the CDR3 is TGCGCCAGCAGCTGGCAGTACTCCTACAATGAGCAGTTCTTC. Encoded protein: CASSWQYSYNEQFF.

The chain joins TRBV25-1 to TRBJ1-5; no firm D call. The V gene lost 3 bases and the J gene lost 3 bases, with 12 bases spanning the gap. Germline V CDR1 and CDR2: MGHDK, SYGVNS. This CDR3 is 15 amino acids long. The chain's CDR3 is CASSDDQKYNQPQHF. In nucleotides, the CDR3 is TGTGCCAGCAGTGACGATCAGAAATACAATCAGCCCCAGCATTTT.

The chain carries TRBV19 and TRBJ2-1; TRBD2 is a possible D gene (5 bases). The germline V gene encodes CDR1 LNHDA and CDR2 SQIVND (reference sequence). The CDR3 runs 16 residues. V was clipped by 3 bases and J by 6 bases, with 18 bases between them. The CDR3: CASSIFAGRGGNEQFF. CDR3 coding DNA: TGTGCCAGTAGTATTTTTGCCGGTCGCGGAGGCAATGAGCAGTTCTTC. The full variable domain, rest sourced from reference TRBV19 and TRBJ2-1, is DGGITQSPKYLFRKEGQNVTLSCEQNLNHDAMYWYRQDPGQGLRLIYYSQIVNDFQKGDIAEGYSVSREKKESFPLTVTSAQKNPTAFYLCASSIFAGRGGNEQFFGPGTRLTVL.

This clone was picked up one time. The rearrangement joins TRBV7-3 to TRBJ2-5; 7 positions agree with TRBD2. The CDR3 spans 14 residues. Germline trimming cut 1 base from V and 5 bases from J; bases unmatched to any gene: 4. Germline V gene sequence: CDR1 SGHTA, CDR2 FQGTGA. CDR3 sequence: CASSLNGGSETQYF. The CDR3 nucleotides read TGTGCCAGCAGCTTAAATGGCGGGAGTGAGACCCAGTACTTC.

The chain couples TRBV7-2 to TRBJ2-5; D is unresolved. The germline CDR1 and CDR2 sequences are SGHTA and FQGNSA. V lost 7 bases and J 1 base, leaving 10 bases between the germline ends. The CDR3 runs 13 residues. CDR3 residues: CASTAFGQETQYF. The CDR3 DNA sequence: TGTGCCAGCACCGCCTTCGGCCAAGAGACCCAGTACTTC.

This rearrangement joins TRBV7-8 to TRBJ2-2; 13 positions match TRBD2. The CDR3 spans 16 residues. Unmatched junction bases numbered 7, after V lost 5 bases and J lost 7 bases. Per the germline V gene, CDR1 is SGHVS and CDR2 is FQNEAQ. The CDR3 region is CASSRGTSGMGGELFF. DNA for the CDR3: TGTGCCAGCAGCCGAGGGACTAGCGGGATGGGCGGGGAGCTGTTTTTT.

The chain employs TRBV13 and TRBJ2-7; TRBD1 matches at 7 bases. The V and J ends lost 5 bases and 0 bases, in that order; junction bases with no gene match: 7. The CDR3 has 15 residues. Germline CDR1 is PRHDT and CDR2 is FYEKMQ (reference sequence). The CDR3 region is CASSPPGQASYEQYF. CDR3 bases: TGTGCCAGCAGCCCCCCCGGACAGGCCTCCTACGAGCAGTACTTC.

The count of this clone is one. The chain links TRBV11-2 to TRBJ1-4; a weak D match, TRBD1 (5 bases). The germline gives CDR1 SGHAT, CDR2 FQNNGV. Trimming removed 0 bases from V and 7 bases from J, with 9 bases in between. The CDR3 sequence is 14 residues long. The DNA of the CDR3 is TGTGCCAGCAGCTTAGACAGGGAGAGTGAAAAACTGTTTTTT. Translated, it gives CASSLDRESEKLFF.

The chain links TRBV5-1 to TRBJ2-7; TRBD2 agrees at 8 bases. Germline assignment: CDR1 SGHRS and CDR2 YFSETQ. With 4 bases clipped from V and 2 bases from J, the junction kept 5 bases outside the gene matches. CDR3 length: 14 residues. This CDR3 reads CASSREGATYEQYF. The CDR3, as DNA: TGCGCCAGCAGCCGGGAGGGCGCCACCTACGAGCAGTACTTC.

The chain employs TRBV10-3 and TRBJ2-5; 10 positions match TRBD2. The CDR3 is 15 residues long. Germline loops: CDR1 ENHRY, CDR2 SYGVKD. The V and J ends lost 3 bases and 5 bases, in that order; junction bases with no gene match: 6. The CDR3 region has the DNA TGTGCCATCAGTGATGCTAGCGGGAGTTGGGAGACCCAGTACTTC. Residues: CAISDASGSWETQYF.

The chain is built from TRBV28 and TRBJ2-7; the D is unclear. There are 12 residues in the CDR3. Germline V gives CDR1 MDHEN, CDR2 SYDVKM. Trimming stripped 5 bases from V and 6 bases from J, with 11 bases between. The CDR3 is CASSRVLSEQYF. The CDR3 coding sequence is TGTGCCAGCAGTCGAGTCTTAAGCGAGCAGTACTTC.

The chain combines TRBV27 with TRBJ2-7; 7 nucleotides align to TRBD2. The CDR3 covers 14 residues. V lost 2 bases to trimming and J lost 4 bases; unmatched junction nucleotides: 5. Germline CDR1 MNHEY, CDR2 SMNVEV (reference sequence). CDR3 in DNA: TGTGCCAGCAGTTTAAAGGGGCGGGGGTACGAGCAGTACTTC. It yields the protein CASSLKGRGYEQYF.

The chain is built from TRBV5-5 and TRBJ1-2; 8 bases are a match to TRBD1. Trimming at V came to 4 bases and at J to 7 bases, leaving 12 bases not matched to a gene. The CDR3 covers 15 residues. Germline CDR1 reads SGHKS; CDR2 reads YYEKEE (reference sequence). The CDR3 reads CASSLNVDRGGGYTF. Here the CDR3 DNA reads TGTGCCAGCAGCCTCAACGTAGACAGGGGCGGTGGCTACACCTTC.

The rearrangement links TRBV19 to TRBJ1-1; D may be TRBD1 (5 bases). The CDR3 is 13 residues long. The V gene's germline CDR1 is LNHDA and CDR2 SQIVND (reference sequence). V was clipped by 5 bases and J by 5 bases, with 12 bases between them. CDR3 coding DNA: TGTGCCAGTAGTGAACAGGTACGGACTGAAGCTTTCTTT. This encodes CASSEQVRTEAFF.

The CDR3 region has the DNA TGTGCCAGCAGCTTCGACAGGGCCCAAGAGACCCAGTACTTC. Its protein product is CASSFDRAQETQYF. This chain links TRBV5-4 with TRBJ2-5, with 7 nucleotides matching TRBD1. CDR3 length: 14 amino acids. The germline V gene encodes CDR1 SGHNT and CDR2 YYREEE (reference sequence). J lost 1 base, V lost 2 bases, and 2 bases had no gene match.

CDR3 sequence reads: CASSIPPGTGGNQPQHF. The CDR3 DNA follows: TGTGCCAGTAGTATCCCTCCTGGGACAGGGGGCAATCAGCCCCAGCATTTT. The rearrangement joins TRBV19 to TRBJ1-5; 10 bases map to TRBD1. The junction had 7 bases not matched to a gene; V was cut back by 3 bases and J by 2 bases. There are 17 residues in the CDR3. From germline, CDR1 is LNHDA and CDR2 SQIVND (reference sequence).

In this sample, this clone turned up once. V and J are TRBV5-6 and TRBJ2-4; TRBD1 agrees at 8 bases. CDR1 SGHDT and CDR2 YYEEEE come from the germline V gene. The CDR3 runs to 15 residues. The ends lost 0 bases at V and 6 bases at J; junction bases unmatched: 5. The CDR3 DNA follows: TGTGCCAGCAGCTTGGGTGCAGGGGGCCTAAACATTCAGTACTTC. This encodes CASSLGAGGLNIQYF.